Described below is a single TCR beta chain sequence and its context. This sample stems from a study of blood T cell repertoires in COVID-19. The Seattle patients joined while their infection was active and were tracked longitudinally afterward. The table came from immunoSEQ multiplex PCR; TCRdb's copy has only in-frame clones and leaves some out. The sample yields about 480,000 clones, about 89% seen once. Germline assignment: CDR1 SGHRS and CDR2 YFSETQ. With V trimmed by 4 bases and J by 10 bases, 12 bases remained unmatched. The CDR3 has 14 residues. This sequence originates from a woman in her fifties or sixties with COVID-19, enrolled during active disease. The sequenced sample consisted of peripheral blood. The V gene is TRBV5-1, the J gene TRBJ1-1; 8 bases are shared with TRBD1. The CDR3 nucleotides are TGCGCCAGCAGCATCAAAAATTCGGGGACAGGAGCTTTCTTT. Protein: CASSIKNSGTGAFF.